These 16 T cell receptor beta chains originate from one sample sequenced in a study of T cell responses to AZD1222 COVID-19 vaccine. Some clones are missing from TCRdb's copy, which holds only in-frame ones; the method was immunoSEQ multiplex PCR. The sample contains about 150,000 clones, more than 80% of which appear only once. This specimen was peripheral blood, taken on day 0 of AZD1222 vaccination. These receptors all stem from an adult in good health.

This rearrangement joins TRBV28 to TRBJ2-7; 7 bases align to TRBD1. V lost 3 bases and J lost 3; bases outside the gene matches: 17. The CDR3 extends over 18 amino acids. CDR1 is MDHEN, CDR2 SYDVKM, per germline. The CDR3 nucleotides are TGTGCCAGCAGTTTTATCGGGATCGGGACAGATTCGGTCTACGAGCAGTACTTC. It encodes CASSFIGIGTDSVYEQYF.

The chain uses TRBV4-1 and TRBJ2-7; 7 bases are a match to TRBD2. J gave up 1 base and V 0 bases, and 3 bases lay outside the gene matches. The CDR3 is 15 amino acids. Germline lookup yields CDR1 MGHRA and CDR2 YSYEKL. This CDR3 reads CASSQEWGGSYEQYF. CDR3 bases: TGCGCCAGCAGCCAAGAGTGGGGAGGGTCCTACGAGCAGTACTTC.

The chain links TRBV25-1 to TRBJ1-1; possible D gene TRBD1, 6 bases. The germline V gene has CDR1 MGHDK and CDR2 SYGVNS. CDR3 length equals 17 residues. V was clipped by 6 bases and J by 0 bases, with 20 bases between them. CDR3 nucleotides: TGTGCCAGCAGCGCACAGGGCTACGGGAGGATGAACACTGAAGCTTTCTTT. Amino acid sequence: CASSAQGYGRMNTEAFF.

This chain connects TRBV6-2 or TRBV6-3 to TRBJ1-2, with TRBD1 matching 9 bases. Germline CDR1 and CDR2: MNHEY and SVGEGT. J lost 4 bases, V lost 0 bases, and 3 bases had no gene match. This CDR3 contains 15 residues. In DNA form, the CDR3 reads TGTGCCAGCAGTTACTCTTTGACAGGGGGCTATGGCTACACCTTC. Encoded protein: CASSYSLTGGYGYTF.

This clone was recorded only once. V is TRBV28 and J is TRBJ2-3; D tentatively fits TRBD1 or TRBD2 (5 bases each). Trimming left V 4 bases short and J 1 base short, with 24 bases between. The CDR3 is 19 residues long. Germline CDR1 MDHEN, CDR2 SYDVKM. CDR3 region: CASSSTEGLTPRGTDTQYF. CDR3 coding DNA: TGTGCCAGCAGTTCAACCGAGGGGCTGACTCCTAGGGGCACAGATACGCAGTATTTT.

This rearrangement joins TRBV2 to TRBJ1-2; 9 positions match TRBD1. This CDR3 spans 13 amino acids. Per germline, CDR1 SNHLY and CDR2 FYNNEI. J gave up 8 bases and V 9 bases, and 10 bases lay outside the gene matches. This chain's CDR3 is CARGQGRPYGYTF. In DNA form, the CDR3 reads TGTGCCAGAGGACAGGGGAGGCCCTACGGCTACACCTTC.

The chain is built from TRBV13 and TRBJ1-1; a weak D match, TRBD1 (6 bases). Germline assignment: CDR1 PRHDT and CDR2 FYEKMQ (reference sequence). V lost 5 bases, J lost 1 base, and 14 bases lay in between. The CDR3 has 15 residues. In DNA form, the CDR3 reads TGTGCCAGCAGCCCCCTGGTCAGGGGGAACACTGAAGCTTTCTTT. Encoded protein: CASSPLVRGNTEAFF.

The chain couples TRBV9 to TRBJ2-1; 7 bases agree with TRBD2. This CDR3 is 16 amino acids long. J was trimmed by 4 bases and V by 0 bases; bases with no gene match: 7. Germline V gene sequence: CDR1 SGDLS, CDR2 YYNGEE. CDR3 nucleotides: TGTGCCAGCAGCGTAGGAGCGGGGATGATTTACAATGAGCAGTTCTTC. Translating gives CASSVGAGMIYNEQFF.

V and J are TRBV3-1 (or the pseudogene TRBV3-2) and TRBJ1-1, with D perhaps TRBD1 (6 bases). Germline CDR1 LGHDT, CDR2 YNNKEL (reference sequence). The CDR3 is made up of 13 amino acids. V was shortened by 0 bases and J by 12 bases, with 14 bases between the two germline ends. The CDR3 region has the DNA TGTGCCAGCAGCCAAGATGTATCAGGGGCAACTTTCTTT. It is translated as CASSQDVSGATFF.

The V and J genes are TRBV3-1 (or the pseudogene TRBV3-2) and TRBJ2-1; 7 nucleotides align to TRBD1. Germline CDR1 LGHDT, CDR2 YNNKEL (reference sequence). The CDR3 runs 15 residues. After removal of 1 base from V and 7 bases from J, the junction contained 7 bases not matched to a gene. The CDR3 DNA follows: TGTGCCAGCAGCCAAGCTGGGACAGCAAAAAATGAGCAGTTCTTC. It yields the protein CASSQAGTAKNEQFF.

The chain links TRBV19 to TRBJ2-7; D is possibly TRBD2 (7 bases). The germline V and J ends were trimmed by 5 bases and 4 bases, with 21 bases remaining between them. CDR1 is LNHDA, CDR2 SQIVND, per germline (reference sequence). The CDR3 is made up of 16 amino acids. DNA for the CDR3: TGTGCCAGTAGTCCTCCCGGGTCCCGGGGGGCTTACGAGCAGTACTTC. Amino acids: CASSPPGSRGAYEQYF.

V gene TRBV6-1 combines with J gene TRBJ1-3; the D is unclear. Trimming left V 1 base short and J 8 bases short, with 6 bases between. CDR1 MNHNS and CDR2 SASEGT come from the germline V gene. The CDR3 spans 12 residues. CDR3: CASSEEGYTIYF. The CDR3 DNA sequence: TGTGCCAGCAGTGAAGAGGGTTACACCATATATTTT.

This clone showed up just a few times. The chain is built from TRBV30 and TRBJ1-1; D uncertain. Germline V gene data show CDR1 as GTSNPN and CDR2 as SVGIG (reference sequence). Between the trimmed V and J ends, which lost 2 bases and 11 bases, there was a span of 12 bases. The CDR3 spans 11 residues. CDR3 in DNA: TGTGCCTGGAGTATGCAACTAGGGGCTTTCTTT. This codes for CAWSMQLGAFF.

This rearrangement joins TRBV28 to TRBJ1-3; maybe TRBD1 (5 bases). Trimming took 6 bases from V and 0 from J, leaving 9 bases between them. This CDR3 is 14 amino acids long. Germline V gene data show CDR1 as MDHEN and CDR2 as SYDVKM. The CDR3 sequence: CASSQGYSGNTIYF. The CDR3 DNA reads TGTGCCAGCAGCCAGGGCTACTCTGGAAACACCATATATTTT.

This chain links TRBV11-1 with TRBJ2-1, with TRBD1 identical over 9 bases. The junction had 10 bases not matched to a gene; V was cut back by 5 bases and J by 5 bases. Germline loops: CDR1 SGHAT, CDR2 FQDESV (reference sequence). The CDR3 covers 16 residues. The CDR3 here is CASSHPGQGIHNEQFF. For the CDR3, the DNA is TGTGCCAGCAGCCATCCGGGACAGGGTATTCACAATGAGCAGTTCTTC.

The chain links TRBV9 to TRBJ2-1, with 7 bases identical to TRBD2. Germline CDR1 is SGDLS and CDR2 is YYNGEE. The CDR3 runs to 16 residues. V trimming: 4 bases; J trimming: 0 bases; junction bases outside the gene matches: 7. Here the CDR3 reads CASSNPGGSSYNEQFF. The CDR3 DNA reads TGTGCCAGCAGCAACCCCGGGGGGAGCTCCTACAATGAGCAGTTCTTC.